The text below deals with one T cell receptor (beta chain). Its target is not known. The CDR3 end falls 3 residues outside the read, so it is completed with the germline J gene. The source of the sample is a study of T cells in women clearing cervical HPV infection. Study overall: Case blood drawn at lesion detection; control blood after infection cleared. Cases' blood sampling followed lesion detection by median about 150 days (90 to 200).

The study, taken as a whole, reports: TRBV6-7 abundance was lower in cases than controls (0.11% versus 0.16%).

V was trimmed by 4 bases and J by 8 bases, leaving 12 bases between them. The CDR3 has 14 amino acids. Germline CDR1 and CDR2: SNHLY and FYNNEI. TCR beta CDR3 amplified by multiplex PCR from approximately 1,100 ng genomic DNA. The assay was immunoSEQ multiplex PCR, and TCRdb's table has in-frame clones only and misses some. Its table records 14,000 or so clones. The source is a woman between 18 and 75 years old with a cervical HPV16 infection that either progressed to CIN3+ or cleared (not recorded which). Sequencing used blood buffy coat. The V call is TRBV2, the J call TRBJ1-6, with D tentatively TRBD1 (5 bases). The CDR3 bases that were read are TGTGCCAGCAGTGTGCGGGGGAAAGATTCACCC. As protein: CASSVRGKDSP. The CDR3, in full, reads CASSVRGKDSPLHF. Full variable domain (remainder filled in from reference TRBV2 and TRBJ1-6): EPEVTQTPSHQVTQMGQEVILRCVPISNHLYFYWYRQILGQKVEFLVSFYNNEISEKSEIFDDQFSVERPDGSNFTLKIRSTKLEDSAMYFCASSVRGKDSPLHFGNGTRLTVT.